This T cell receptor beta chain was found in a study of blood T cells in healthy people across ages. Study-wide results and limits: The study regarded diversity estimates from one million T cells as underestimates.

Primers used in a second PCR of roughly 7 to 11 cycles were a sample-barcoded 5' primer and a J-beta primer mix. TCRdb reprocessed the 5' RACE reads via MiXCR and lists one record per CDR3 protein. The sample yields 800,000 to 900,000 distinct CDR3 sequences, around 68% seen once. Trimming cost V 1 base and J 4 bases, with 11 bases left between them. Per the germline V gene, CDR1 is SEHNR and CDR2 is FQNEAQ (reference sequence). The CDR3 sequence is 15 residues long. With regard to this clonotype: Antigen unknown.

This TCR came from a man aged 25 to 45 in good health. The sample comprised blood. V usage is TRBV7-9 and J usage is TRBJ2-1; D possibly corresponds to TRBD1 (5 bases). DNA of the CDR3: TGTGCCAGCAGCTTAGTCTTGGGGCGGTACAATGAGCAGTTCTTC. Its protein product is CASSLVLGRYNEQFF.